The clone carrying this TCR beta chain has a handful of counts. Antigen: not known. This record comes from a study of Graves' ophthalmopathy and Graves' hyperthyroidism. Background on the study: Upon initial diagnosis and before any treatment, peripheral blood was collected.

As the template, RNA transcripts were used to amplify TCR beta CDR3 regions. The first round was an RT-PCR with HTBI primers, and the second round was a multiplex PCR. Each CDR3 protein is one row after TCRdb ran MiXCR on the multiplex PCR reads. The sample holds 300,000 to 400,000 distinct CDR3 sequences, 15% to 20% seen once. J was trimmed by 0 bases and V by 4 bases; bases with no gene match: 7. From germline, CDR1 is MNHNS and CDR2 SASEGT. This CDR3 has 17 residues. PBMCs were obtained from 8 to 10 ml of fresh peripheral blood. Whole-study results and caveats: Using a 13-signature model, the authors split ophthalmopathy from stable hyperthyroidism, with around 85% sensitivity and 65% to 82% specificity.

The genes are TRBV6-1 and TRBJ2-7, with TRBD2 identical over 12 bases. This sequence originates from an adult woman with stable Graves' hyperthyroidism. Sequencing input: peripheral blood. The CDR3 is CASSVASGRGYSYEQYF. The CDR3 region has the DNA TGTGCCAGCAGTGTTGCTAGCGGGAGGGGGTACTCCTACGAGCAGTACTTC.